The clone carrying this T cell receptor (beta chain) was detected only a few times. Its antigen is currently unknown. The data originate from a study of CD8 T cells in ankylosing spondylitis. TCRdb re-called the 5' RACE reads with MiXCR, one entry per CDR3 protein. Among some 840,000 distinct CDR3 sequences, 12% were seen once, and the ten largest hold approximately 0.51%. This CDR3 region has 17 residues. Germline values: CDR1 MNHEY, CDR2 SVGEGT. Trimming stripped 2 bases from V and 0 bases from J, with 13 bases between. Notes on the study in general: Among TCR beta sequences, a motif of about 8 highly homologous variants appeared characteristic of ankylosing spondylitis blood.

The clonotype originates from a male donor with ankylosing spondylitis. The V and J genes are TRBV6-2 or TRBV6-3 and TRBJ1-4, with no clear D. Sequencing was performed on blood, either unsorted or a sorted T cell fraction (not recorded which). The CDR3 DNA reads TGTGCCAGCAGTTACGACTCTCAGGCTGCAACTAATGAAAAACTGTTTTTT. Translated: CASSYDSQAATNEKLFF.